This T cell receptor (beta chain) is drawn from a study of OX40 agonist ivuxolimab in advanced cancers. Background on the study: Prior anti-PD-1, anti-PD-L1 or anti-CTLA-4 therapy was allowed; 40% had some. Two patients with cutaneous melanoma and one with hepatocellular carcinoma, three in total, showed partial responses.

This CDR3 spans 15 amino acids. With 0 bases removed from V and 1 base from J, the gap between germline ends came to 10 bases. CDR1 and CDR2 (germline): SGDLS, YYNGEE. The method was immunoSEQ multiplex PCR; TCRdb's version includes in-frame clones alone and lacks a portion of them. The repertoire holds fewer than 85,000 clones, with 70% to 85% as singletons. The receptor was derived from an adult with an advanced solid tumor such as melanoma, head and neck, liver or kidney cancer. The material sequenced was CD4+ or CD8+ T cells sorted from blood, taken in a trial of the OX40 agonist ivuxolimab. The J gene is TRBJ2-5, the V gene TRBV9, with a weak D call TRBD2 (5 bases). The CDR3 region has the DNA TGTGCCAGCAGCGTAGAACCCGGGGTCCAAGAGACCCAGTACTTC. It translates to CASSVEPGVQETQYF.